This TCR beta chain comes out of a study of shared clonotypes between healthy human individuals. The table came from immunoSEQ multiplex PCR; TCRdb's copy has only in-frame clones and leaves some out. Seen here are roughly 590,000 clones, 95% observed once, and the top ten hold 0.085% to 0.11%. Trimming took off 8 bases at V and 8 bases at J, with 21 bases between the two ends. This CDR3 region has 15 residues. From germline, CDR1 is SNHLY and CDR2 FYNNEI. Comment on this clone: Antigen unknown.

In the naive CD8 group, cells lacked CD45RO and were positively selected for CCR7, so terminally differentiated effector memory CD45RA+ cells were left out. Study observations and caveats: Donor scarcity curtailed the genetic and exposure-history diversity represented herein.

The gene calls are TRBV2 and TRBJ1-4; tentatively, D is TRBD1 (5 bases). The sequence derives from a woman in her 30s in good health. Material for sequencing was naive CD8+ T cells sorted from blood. The CDR3 spells CASGAGRAPLEKLFF. CDR3 DNA: TGTGCCAGCGGGGCAGGGCGGGCCCCTTTGGAAAAACTGTTTTTT. Full variable domain (outside the CDR3, taken from reference TRBV2 and TRBJ1-4): EPEVTQTPSHQVTQMGQEVILRCVPISNHLYFYWYRQILGQKVEFLVSFYNNEISEKSEIFDDQFSVERPDGSNFTLKIRSTKLEDSAMYFCASGAGRAPLEKLFFGSGTQLSVL.